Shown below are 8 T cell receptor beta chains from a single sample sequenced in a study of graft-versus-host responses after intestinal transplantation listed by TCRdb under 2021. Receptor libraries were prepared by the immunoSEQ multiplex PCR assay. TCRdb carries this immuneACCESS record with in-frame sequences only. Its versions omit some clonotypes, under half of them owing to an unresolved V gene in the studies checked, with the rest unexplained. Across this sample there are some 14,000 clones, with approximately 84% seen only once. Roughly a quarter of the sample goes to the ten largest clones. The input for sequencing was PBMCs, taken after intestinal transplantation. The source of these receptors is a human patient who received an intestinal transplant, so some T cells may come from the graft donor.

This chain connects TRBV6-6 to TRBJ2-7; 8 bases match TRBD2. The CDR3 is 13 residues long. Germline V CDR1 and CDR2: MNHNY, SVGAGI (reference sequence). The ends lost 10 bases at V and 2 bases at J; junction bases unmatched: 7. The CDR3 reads CATLSGRAYEQYF. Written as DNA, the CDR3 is TGTGCCACCCTCTCCGGGAGGGCCTACGAGCAGTACTTC.

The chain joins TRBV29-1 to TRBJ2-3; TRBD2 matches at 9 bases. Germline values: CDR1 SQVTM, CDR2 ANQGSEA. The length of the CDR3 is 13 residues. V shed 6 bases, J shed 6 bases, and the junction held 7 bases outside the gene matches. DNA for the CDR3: TGCAGCGTCGCCCACACTAGCGGGGATACGCAGTATTTT. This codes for CSVAHTSGDTQYF.

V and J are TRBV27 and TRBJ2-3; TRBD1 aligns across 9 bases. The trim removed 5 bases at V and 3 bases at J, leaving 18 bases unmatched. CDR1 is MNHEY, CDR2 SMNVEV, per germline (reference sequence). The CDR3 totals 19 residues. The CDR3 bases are TGTGCCAGCAGTGGTACAGGGGGCTCCTCGGGTGGACCAACAGATACGCAGTATTTT. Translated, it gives CASSGTGGSSGGPTDTQYF.

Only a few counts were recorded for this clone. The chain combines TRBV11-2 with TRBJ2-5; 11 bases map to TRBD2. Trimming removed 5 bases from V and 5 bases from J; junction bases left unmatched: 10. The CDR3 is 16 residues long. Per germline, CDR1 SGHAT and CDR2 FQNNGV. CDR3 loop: CASSKRLAGFEETQYF. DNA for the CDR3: TGTGCCAGCAGCAAACGACTAGCGGGATTTGAGGAGACCCAGTACTTC. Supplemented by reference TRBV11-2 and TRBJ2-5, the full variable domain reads EAGVAQSPRYKIIEKRQSVAFWCNPISGHATLYWYQQILGQGPKLLIQFQNNGVVDDSQLPKDRFSAERLKGVDSTLKIQPAKLEDSAVYLCASSKRLAGFEETQYFGPGTRLLVL.

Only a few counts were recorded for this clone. CDR3 nucleotides: TGCGCCAGCTCCTACAGCAATTTCAACACTGAAGCTTTCTTT. Translating it yields CASSYSNFNTEAFF. The chain joins TRBV5-1 to TRBJ1-1, with D hard to call. CDR3 length: 14 amino acids. Germline V gene data show CDR1 as SGHRS and CDR2 as YFSETQ. V lost 7 bases, J lost 2 bases, and 15 bases lay in between.

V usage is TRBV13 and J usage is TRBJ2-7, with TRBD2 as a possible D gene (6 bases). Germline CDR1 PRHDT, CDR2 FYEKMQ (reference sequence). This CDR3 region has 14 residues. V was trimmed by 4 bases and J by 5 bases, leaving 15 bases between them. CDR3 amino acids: CASSSTGAGNEQYF. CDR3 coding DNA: TGTGCCAGCAGCTCCACCGGGGCGGGAAACGAGCAGTACTTC.

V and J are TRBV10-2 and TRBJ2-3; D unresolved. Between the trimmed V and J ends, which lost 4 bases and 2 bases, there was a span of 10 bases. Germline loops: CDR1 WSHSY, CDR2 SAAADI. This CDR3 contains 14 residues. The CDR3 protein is CASSVSSITDTQYF. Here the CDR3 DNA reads TGCGCCAGCAGTGTAAGTTCGATCACAGATACGCAGTATTTT.

CDR3 residues: CASSVYGVGRVTFF. Here the CDR3 DNA reads TGTGCCAGCAGCGTGTATGGGGTCGGCAGGGTTACTTTCTTT. This chain connects TRBV21-1 to TRBJ1-1; the table's D call, TRBD1, was not checked against the DNA. TRBV21-1 is shown as a pseudogene. The CDR3 consists of 14 residues.